This record concerns one T cell receptor (beta chain) sequence. TCR sequencing covered a few patients who responded to pembrolizumab. The source of the sample is a study of PD-1 blockade in mismatch repair-deficient tumors. CDR1 and CDR2 (germline): ENHRY, SYGVKD. CDR3 size: 14 residues. Trimming removed 7 bases at V and 2 bases at J, with 15 bases between. Repertoires were generated with immunoSEQ multiplex PCR, while TCRdb's copy carries only in-frame clones and drops some. The sample lists about 16,000 clones; around 82% were seen once. The origin of this receptor is an adult with mismatch repair-deficient cancer. This specimen consisted of PBMCs, obtained before pembrolizumab treatment. V and J are TRBV10-3 and TRBJ2-7; maybe TRBD2 (5 bases). This CDR3 is CAITDGNGPYEQYF. The CDR3, as DNA: TGTGCCATCACAGACGGGAACGGCCCCTACGAGCAGTACTTC.